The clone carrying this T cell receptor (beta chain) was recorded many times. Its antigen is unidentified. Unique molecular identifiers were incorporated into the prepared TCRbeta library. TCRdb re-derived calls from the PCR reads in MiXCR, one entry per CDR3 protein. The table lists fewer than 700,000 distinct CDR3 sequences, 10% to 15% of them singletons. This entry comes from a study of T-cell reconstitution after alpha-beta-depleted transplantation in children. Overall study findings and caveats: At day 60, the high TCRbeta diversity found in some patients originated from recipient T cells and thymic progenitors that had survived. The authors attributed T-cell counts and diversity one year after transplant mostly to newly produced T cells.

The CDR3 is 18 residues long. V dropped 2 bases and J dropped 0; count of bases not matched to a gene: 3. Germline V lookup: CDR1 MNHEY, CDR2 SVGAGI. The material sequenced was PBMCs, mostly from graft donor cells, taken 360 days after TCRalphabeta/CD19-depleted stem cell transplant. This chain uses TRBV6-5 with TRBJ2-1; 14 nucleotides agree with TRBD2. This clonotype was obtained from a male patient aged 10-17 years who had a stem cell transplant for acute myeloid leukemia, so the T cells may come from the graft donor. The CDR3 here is CASSYPTSGRASYNEQFF. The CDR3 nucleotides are TGTGCCAGCAGTTACCCGACTAGCGGGAGGGCCTCCTACAATGAGCAGTTCTTC.